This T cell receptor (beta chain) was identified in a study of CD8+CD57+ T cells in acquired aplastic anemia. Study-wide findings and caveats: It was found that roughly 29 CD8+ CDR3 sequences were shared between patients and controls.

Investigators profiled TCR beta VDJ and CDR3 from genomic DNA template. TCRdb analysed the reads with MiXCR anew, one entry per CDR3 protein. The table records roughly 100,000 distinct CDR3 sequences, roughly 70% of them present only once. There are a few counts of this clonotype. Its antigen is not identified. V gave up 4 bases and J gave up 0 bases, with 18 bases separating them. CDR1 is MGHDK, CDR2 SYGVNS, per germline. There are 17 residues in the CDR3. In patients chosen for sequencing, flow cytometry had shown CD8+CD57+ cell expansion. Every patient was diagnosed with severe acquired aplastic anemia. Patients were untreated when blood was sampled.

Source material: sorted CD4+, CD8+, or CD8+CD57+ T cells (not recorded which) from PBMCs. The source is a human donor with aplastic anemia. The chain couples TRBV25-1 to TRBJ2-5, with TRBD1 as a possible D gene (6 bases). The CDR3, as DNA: TGTGCCAGCAGTGTGCAATCCGGGACATACTACCAAGAGACCCAGTACTTC. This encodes CASSVQSGTYYQETQYF.